A single sample gave rise to the 22 T cell receptor beta chains below, sequenced in a study of OX40 agonist ivuxolimab in advanced cancers. Profiled with immunoSEQ multiplex PCR; TCRdb holds only in-frame clones, not every one. The repertoire holds about 13,000 clones, with approximately 61% as singletons. The sequencing used CD4+ or CD8+ T cells sorted from blood, collected in a trial of the OX40 agonist ivuxolimab. The receptor source for this set is an adult with an advanced solid tumor such as melanoma, head and neck, liver or kidney cancer.

This clone is labeled as large. This chain connects TRBV5-6 to TRBJ2-3, with D unresolved. The CDR3 runs 15 residues. The V end lost 4 bases, the J end lost 4 bases, and 16 bases lay between the germline ends. Per germline, CDR1 SGHDT and CDR2 YYEEEE. CDR3 nucleotide sequence: TGTGCCAGCAGCAGGGCGTGGGGTGAGGCAGATACGCAGTATTTT. Its protein product is CASSRAWGEADTQYF. Looking up the rest from reference TRBV5-6 and TRBJ2-3 gives the full variable domain: DAGVTQSPTHLIKTRGQQVTLRCSPKSGHDTVSWYQQALGQGPQFIFQYYEEEERQRGNFPDRFSGHQFPNYSSELNVNALLLGDSALYLCASSRAWGEADTQYFGPGTRLTVL.

The chain couples TRBV29-1 to TRBJ1-1; D possibly corresponds to TRBD1 (5 bases). The CDR3 loop spans 13 amino acids. V was clipped by 3 bases and J by 5 bases, with 13 bases between them. In germline, CDR1 is SQVTM, CDR2 ANQGSEA. CDR3 in DNA: TGCAGCGTTGATTTAGGGGAGCGGACTGAAGCTTTCTTT. It yields the protein CSVDLGERTEAFF.

The chain is built from TRBV27 and TRBJ2-3; 9 bases match TRBD2. CDR3 length: 15 residues. The trim removed 6 bases at V and 2 bases at J, leaving 6 bases unmatched. The germline CDR1 and CDR2 sequences are MNHEY and SMNVEV (reference sequence). Here the CDR3 DNA reads TGTGCCAGCAGGCAGACTAGCGGCGCCACAGATACGCAGTATTTT. Its protein is CASRQTSGATDTQYF.

The CDR3 region is CASSYRQGQDEQFF. CDR3 DNA: TGTGCCAGCAGTTACAGACAGGGGCAGGATGAGCAGTTCTTC. The rearrangement uses TRBV6-9 and TRBJ2-1, with TRBD1 matching over 8 bases. This CDR3 contains 14 residues. V gave up 3 bases and J gave up 8 bases; unmatched junction bases: 6. Germline lookup yields CDR1 MNHGY and CDR2 SVAAGI.

On this clone itself: Compared with germline, one end of the junction differs, possibly owing to a read error. V and J are TRBV11-2 and TRBJ1-3; TRBD1 is a possible D gene (5 bases). Per the germline V gene, CDR1 is SGHAT and CDR2 is FQNNGV. This CDR3 is built from 14 residues. In DNA form, the CDR3 reads TGCGCCAGCAGCCAAACCAGGGACGGAAACACCATATATTTT. It specifies CASSQTRDGNTIYF.

The V and J genes are TRBV28 and TRBJ2-1; 7 positions match TRBD2. The CDR3 length is 15 residues. Germline lookup yields CDR1 MDHEN and CDR2 SYDVKM. The V segment lost 2 bases and the J segment 0 bases; nucleotides outside the gene matches: 1. The CDR3 loop reads CASSLRGSSYNEQFF. CDR3 nucleotide sequence: TGTGCCAGCAGTTTACGCGGGAGCTCCTACAATGAGCAGTTCTTC.

V is TRBV10-3 and J is TRBJ2-7; 7 nucleotides agree with TRBD1. This CDR3 spans 13 amino acids. Germline V CDR1 and CDR2: ENHRY, SYGVKD. Trimming cost V 6 bases and J 3 bases; bases outside gene matches: 5. The CDR3 coding sequence is TGTGCCATCAGACGACAGGGAAGCTACGAGCAGTACTTC. It encodes CAIRRQGSYEQYF.

The chain employs TRBV15 and TRBJ2-6; D may correspond to TRBD1 or TRBD2 (5 bases each). CDR1 and CDR2 (germline): LNHNV, YYDKDF (reference sequence). The CDR3 totals 16 residues. Trimming left V 0 bases short and J 4 bases short, with 10 bases between. CDR3 coding DNA: TGTGCCACCAGCAGAGAGACGGGGCGAGGGGCCAACGTCCTGACTTTC. Protein product: CATSRETGRGANVLTF.

The chain is built from TRBV7-3 and TRBJ2-3; TRBD1 might be the D (5 bases). There are 15 residues in the CDR3. Per germline, CDR1 SGHTA and CDR2 FQGTGA. V was cut by 0 bases and J by 2 bases, with 9 bases left in between. The CDR3 loop is CASSLTGRDTDTQYF. DNA of the CDR3: TGTGCCAGCAGCTTAACGGGGCGAGACACAGATACGCAGTATTTT.

The CDR3 reads CASSVDTADIGYTF. CDR3 in DNA: TGTGCCAGCAGCGTAGATACGGCAGATATTGGCTACACCTTC. This chain links TRBV9 with TRBJ1-2; D gene ambiguous. The V gene lost 0 bases and the J gene lost 7 bases, with 13 bases spanning the gap. This CDR3 spans 14 amino acids. Germline lookup yields CDR1 SGDLS and CDR2 YYNGEE. The whole variable domain, filled in from reference TRBV9 and TRBJ1-2, reads DSGVTQTPKHLITATGQRVTLRCSPRSGDLSVYWYQQSLDQGLQFLIQYYNGEERAKGNILERFSAQQFPDLHSELNLSSLELGDSALYFCASSVDTADIGYTFGSGTRLTVV.

The chain has TRBV27 and TRBJ1-2; 8 bases align to TRBD1. Trimming took 4 bases from V and 6 from J; bases not matched to a gene: 4. Per germline, CDR1 MNHEY and CDR2 SMNVEV (reference sequence). The CDR3 spans 13 residues. CDR3 amino acids: CASSSGGADGYTF. CDR3 sequence (DNA): TGTGCCAGCAGTTCAGGGGGCGCAGATGGCTACACCTTC.

A few counts support this clone. The rearrangement uses TRBV19 and TRBJ1-1, with no clear D. CDR3 size: 16 residues. Germline CDR1 LNHDA, CDR2 SQIVND (reference sequence). Trimming shortened V by 4 bases and J by 2 bases, and 17 bases separated the two germline ends. The CDR3 protein is CASSTGIRRVNTEAFF. As DNA, the CDR3 is TGTGCCAGTAGTACCGGCATACGACGGGTTAACACTGAAGCTTTCTTT.

The genes are TRBV11-2 and TRBJ2-7; D not certain. Germline CDR1 SGHAT, CDR2 FQNNGV. With 3 bases removed from V and 3 bases from J, the gap between germline ends came to 6 bases. The CDR3 consists of 12 residues. The CDR3 loop is CASSLHHYEQYF. The CDR3 nucleotides are TGTGCCAGCAGCTTGCACCACTACGAGCAGTACTTC.

The chain uses TRBV4-3 and TRBJ2-1, with 8 bases aligning to TRBD1. Trimming cost V 0 bases and J 6 bases; bases outside gene matches: 10. This CDR3 is 17 amino acids long. Germline CDR1 LGHNA, CDR2 YSLEER. CDR3 amino acids: CASSQDLAGGIGNEQFF. DNA of the CDR3: TGCGCCAGCAGCCAAGATCTTGCAGGGGGCATTGGCAATGAGCAGTTCTTC.

This clone is classed as large. This sample also contains other DNA sequences that code for the same CDR3. V is TRBV30 and J is TRBJ2-5; weak D call: TRBD2 (5 bases). V was trimmed by 5 bases and J by 1 base, leaving 11 bases between them. The CDR3 has 13 residues. Germline lookup yields CDR1 GTSNPN and CDR2 SVGIG (reference sequence). CDR3 coding DNA: TGTGCCTGGGAGGGAATTACCCAAGAGACCCAGTACTTC. Its protein is CAWEGITQETQYF.

The V call is TRBV28, the J call TRBJ2-7; possible D gene TRBD2, 5 bases. In germline, CDR1 is MDHEN, CDR2 SYDVKM. CDR3 length: 13 amino acids. V was clipped by 5 bases and J by 5 bases, with 13 bases between them. The chain's CDR3 is CASSPPPGNEQYF. In nucleotides, the CDR3 is TGTGCCAGCAGTCCCCCTCCGGGGAACGAGCAGTACTTC.

V usage is TRBV7-1 and J usage is TRBJ2-7, with no clear D. TRBV7-1 is an ORF for which the function is uncertain. V was pared by 3 bases and J by 6 bases, with 9 bases between. The CDR3 is made up of 12 amino acids. As DNA, the CDR3 is TGTGCCAGCAGCTCTGGATTCGGCGAGCAGTACTTC. This translates into CASSSGFGEQYF.

The rearrangement joins TRBV7-9 to TRBJ2-5; 14 bases are a match to TRBD2. The CDR3 consists of 15 residues. The V gene end was trimmed by 5 bases and the J gene end by 6 bases; junction bases not matched to a gene: 5. From germline, CDR1 is SEHNR and CDR2 FQNEAQ (reference sequence). The CDR3 sequence: CASSPTSGRAQTQYF. The DNA of the CDR3 is TGTGCCAGCAGCCCGACTAGCGGGAGGGCACAGACCCAGTACTTC. Filled out from reference TRBV7-9 and TRBJ2-5, the complete variable domain reads DTGVSQNPRHKITKRGQNVTFRCDPISEHNRLYWYRQTLGQGPEFLTYFQNEAQLEKSRLLSDRFSAERPKGSFSTLEIQRTEQGDSAMYLCASSPTSGRAQTQYFGPGTRLLVL.

The genes are TRBV19 and TRBJ2-5; TRBD2 agrees at 10 bases. CDR1 is LNHDA, CDR2 SQIVND, per germline (reference sequence). This CDR3 has 16 amino acids. Trimming removed 3 bases from V and 0 bases from J; junction bases left unmatched: 4. Here the CDR3 reads CASSMSSGGYQETQYF. Here the CDR3 DNA reads TGTGCCAGTAGTATGAGTAGCGGGGGGTACCAAGAGACCCAGTACTTC.

With regard to this clone: One base separates it from a far larger clone, so it is likely a read error. Other DNA sequences of this sample code for an identical CDR3. The chain has TRBV11-2 and TRBJ2-1; perhaps TRBD2 as D (5 bases). Trimming took 4 bases from V and 5 from J, leaving 24 bases between them. This CDR3 is built from 18 residues. The germline gives CDR1 SGHAT, CDR2 FQNNGV. The CDR3 bases are TGTGCCAGCAGCTCCGGGATTACAGCGATGTCTTTCCACAATGAGCAGTTCTTC. Translation: CASSSGITAMSFHNEQFF.

This clone came up many times. The chain is built from TRBV19 and TRBJ1-3; D call uncertain. The length of the CDR3 is 13 residues. CDR1 and CDR2 from the germline V gene are LNHDA and SQIVND (reference sequence). V lost 10 bases and J lost 4, with 14 bases in between. CDR3 sequence (DNA): TGTGCCACCTCCCGGAGAGGGGGAAACACCATATATTTT. It encodes CATSRRGGNTIYF.

This rearrangement joins TRBV6-1 to TRBJ1-3; 8 bases are a match to TRBD1. The germline V gene encodes CDR1 MNHNS and CDR2 SASEGT. CDR3 length equals 15 residues. V was clipped by 4 bases and J by 4 bases; unmatched bases: 6. Here the CDR3 DNA reads TGTGCCAGCAGTGTCCCTTGGACAGGGGGAAACACCATATATTTT. Translation: CASSVPWTGGNTIYF.